Following are 2 T cell receptor beta chains from one sample sequenced in a study of control samples from healthy donors and cancer patients (dated by TCRdb to the early 2020s). Library preparation employed the immunoSEQ multiplex PCR assay. Not all clones reach the TCRdb copy of this immuneACCESS table, which keeps in-frame sequences only. Checked studies attribute under half of the gap to unresolved V genes and leave the rest unexplained. The sample table contains around 80,000 clones; only one count was recorded for around 92% of them. Roughly 6% of the sample lies in the top ten. The sample taken for sequencing was blood. The receptors come from a man aged 50-59 years in good health.

CDR3 region: CASTGQGGNQPQHF. CDR3 bases: TGTGCCAGTACGGGACAGGGGGGCAATCAGCCCCAGCATTTT. This rearrangement joins TRBV19 to TRBJ1-5, with 11 bases that match TRBD1. V trimming: 7 bases; J trimming: 2 bases; junction bases outside the gene matches: 1. Germline CDR1 is LNHDA and CDR2 is SQIVND (reference sequence). The CDR3 spans 14 residues.

A few counts support this clone. The chain couples TRBV30 to TRBJ1-3; TRBD1 might be the D (5 bases). The CDR3 extends over 13 amino acids. Trimming shortened V by 7 bases and J by 0 bases, and 10 bases separated the two germline ends. CDR1 and CDR2 (germline): GTSNPN, SVGIG (reference sequence). CDR3 loop: CASRGSSGNTIYF. As DNA, the CDR3 is TGTGCCTCCCGGGGGAGCTCTGGAAACACCATATATTTT.